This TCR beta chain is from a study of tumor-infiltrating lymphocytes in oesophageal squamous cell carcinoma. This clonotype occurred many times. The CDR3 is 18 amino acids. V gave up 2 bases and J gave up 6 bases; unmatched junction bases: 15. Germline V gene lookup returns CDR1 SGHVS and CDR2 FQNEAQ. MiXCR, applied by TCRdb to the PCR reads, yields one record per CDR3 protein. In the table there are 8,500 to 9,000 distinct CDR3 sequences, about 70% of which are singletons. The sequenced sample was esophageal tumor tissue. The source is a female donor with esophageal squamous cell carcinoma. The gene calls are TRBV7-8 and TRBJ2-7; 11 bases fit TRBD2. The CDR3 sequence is CASSLLLAGGESVLEQYF. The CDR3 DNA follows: TGTGCCAGCAGCTTATTGCTAGCGGGAGGAGAGAGCGTCCTCGAGCAGTACTTC.